This T cell receptor beta chain was captured in a study of OX40 agonist ivuxolimab in advanced cancers. In germline, CDR1 is SGHNT, CDR2 YENEEA. Unmatched junction bases numbered 8, after V lost 5 bases and J lost 3 bases. The CDR3 has 15 amino acids. Study-level results: With doses of 0.1 to 3.0 mg/kg, CD4+ and CD8+ blood T cells had undergone clonal expansion by week 6. With doses of 0.1-3.0 mg/kg, partial responders showed among the lowest clonal expansion.

This clone was seen repeatedly, ten times or more. As yet, its antigen is unknown. Profiling relied on immunoSEQ multiplex PCR, and the TCRdb table lists in-frame clones only, not all of them. This sample has about 90,000 clones, with about 89% found just once. The TCR sequence derives from an adult with an advanced solid tumor such as melanoma, head and neck, liver or kidney cancer. This sample comprised CD4+ or CD8+ T cells sorted from blood, obtained in a trial of the OX40 agonist ivuxolimab. V is TRBV11-3 and J is TRBJ2-7, with TRBD1 matching over 9 bases. The CDR3: CASSPPLGQGYEQYF. DNA for the CDR3: TGTGCCAGCAGCCCACCTCTGGGACAGGGCTACGAGCAGTACTTC.